The 9 T cell receptor beta chains in this list originate from one sample, sequenced in a study of tissue T cells after allogeneic stem cell transplantation. Clones were read by immunoSEQ multiplex PCR, and TCRdb kept only the in-frame ones, dropping some. The data contain 5,000 or so clones, almost 40% of them seen just once; the ten biggest clones take up about a quarter. The sample's time point: mouse harvest day 14 after allogeneic transplant. Tail vein injection delivered 10^7 T-cell-depleted bone marrow cells and 10^6 splenic CD5+ T cells. Material: gut tissue. These receptors came from a female BALB/c mouse given C57BL/6 T cells with graft-versus-host disease after an allogeneic hematopoietic cell transplant.

By sample fraction, this clone is medium-sized. Any gene name here is a mouse gene name. The read ends 1 residue shy of where the CDR3 ends; the end is completed using the germline J gene. The chain carries TRBV12-2 and TRBJ1-3; D is unresolved. Trimming removed 0 bases from V and 0 bases from J, with 2 bases in between. The CDR3 is made up of 13 amino acids. Germline loops: CDR1 SGHLS, CDR2 HYDKME. The covered CDR3 bases are TGTGCCAGCTCTCTCAATTCTGGAAATACGCTCTAT. Encoded protein: CASSLNSGNTLY. In full, the CDR3 reads CASSLNSGNTLYF.

Note on this clone: Genes and germline come from the mouse. The sequence runs out 1 residue before the end of the CDR3; the remainder is reconstructed from the germline J gene. V and J are TRBV26 and TRBJ2-7, with a tentative D call TRBD1 (5 bases). Germline CDR1 is KGHPV and CDR2 is FQNQEV (reference sequence). Trimming removed 2 bases at V and 0 bases at J, with 8 bases between. This CDR3 has 14 amino acids. The CDR3 protein is CASSLGQSSYEQYF. The CDR3 DNA, read in part, is TGTGCCAGCAGTCTGGGACAAAGCTCCTATGAACAGTAC. Full variable domain (remainder filled in from reference TRBV26 and TRBJ2-7): NSKVIQTPRYLVKGQGQKAKMRCIPEKGHPVVFWYQQNKNNEFKFLINFQNQEVLQQIDMTEKRFSAECPSNSPCSLEIQSSEAGDSALYLCASSLGQSSYEQYFGPGTRLTVL.

By share, this clone ranks as medium-sized. Gene labels here are mouse ones. The read falls 1 residue short of the CDR3 end, and the missing part is taken from the germline J gene. This chain connects TRBV15 to TRBJ2-7; 9 nucleotides agree with TRBD2. V was clipped by 3 bases and J by 3 bases; unmatched bases: 3. Germline loops: CDR1 SGHND, CDR2 FRSKSL. CDR3 length: 14 residues. The sequenced CDR3 bases are TGTGCCAGCAGTTTCGGGACTGGGAACTATGAACAGTAC. Its protein product is CASSFGTGNYEQY. Given in full, the CDR3 is CASSFGTGNYEQYF.

With respect to this clone: Mouse gene names and germline throughout. The read is 1 residue too short to cover the CDR3 end, so that end is filled in from the germline J gene. The chain recombines TRBV26 with TRBJ2-7; D unresolved. The CDR3 loop spans 12 amino acids. CDR1 is KGHPV, CDR2 FQNQEV, per germline (reference sequence). V shed 2 bases and J shed 4 bases, with 6 bases lying between them. The sequenced CDR3 bases are TGTGCCAGCAGTCTGACCAGTTATGAACAGTAC. The encoded protein is CASSLTSYEQY. The whole CDR3 protein is CASSLTSYEQYF.

Worth noting for this clone: Gene names refer to mouse genes. The read ends 1 residue early relative to the CDR3; the germline J gene fills the gap. The chain uses TRBV15 and TRBJ1-4, with TRBD1 identical over 7 bases. Germline values: CDR1 SGHND, CDR2 FRSKSL. V trimming: 6 bases; J trimming: 5 bases; junction bases outside the gene matches: 6. The CDR3 covers 14 residues. CDR3 DNA, as far as it was read: TGTGCCAGCAGGCCGGGACAGAAAAACGAAAGATTATTT. Protein: CASRPGQKNERLF. In full, the CDR3 reads CASRPGQKNERLFF.

By frequency in the sample, this clone is medium-sized. Gene names follow the mouse nomenclature. The part of the CDR3 DNA that was read is TGTGCCAGCAGTGAGCTGGGGAGGTATGCTGAGCAGTTC. Residues: CASSELGRYAEQF. The whole CDR3 protein reads CASSELGRYAEQFF. The chain recombines TRBV13-1 with TRBJ2-1; weak D call: TRBD2 (6 bases). The sequenced fragment ends 1 residue before the CDR3 boundary, so the rest is inferred from the germline J gene. Germline-derived CDR1 and CDR2 are NSHNY and SYGAGN. Trimming shortened V by 2 bases and J by 4 bases, and 10 bases separated the two germline ends. CDR3 length: 14 amino acids.

As concerns this clone: Gene labels here are mouse ones. The CDR3 is cut off 1 residue early in the read; its end comes from the germline J gene. The J gene is TRBJ1-6, the V gene TRBV3; D gene ambiguous. TRBJ1-6 is reported as an ORF; its role is uncertain. V shed 4 bases and J shed 5 bases, with 6 bases lying between them. CDR3 length equals 13 residues. Germline-derived CDR1 and CDR2 are SNHLY and FYNGKV (reference sequence). This CDR3 reads CASSSQNNSPLYF. CDR3 bases read: TGTGCCAGCAGCTCACAAAATAATTCGCCCCTCTAC.

Worth noting for this clone: Genes and germline come from the mouse. CDR3 protein: CASSPTTNERLFF. CDR3 DNA (partial): TGTGCCAGCAGCCCAACAACCAACGAAAGATTATTT. The genes are TRBV3 and TRBJ1-4; D ambiguous. The CDR3 is cut off 1 residue early in the read; its end comes from the germline J gene. Germline-derived CDR1 and CDR2 are SNHLY and FYNGKV (reference sequence). The CDR3 length is 13 residues. With 5 bases removed from V and 3 bases from J, the gap between germline ends came to 7 bases.

About this clone: These gene names are mouse names. The CDR3 goes on 1 residue after the read ends, and that part is filled in from the germline J gene. V and J are TRBV29 and TRBJ2-2; the D gene is possibly TRBD2 (6 bases). Germline CDR1 MSHET, CDR2 SYDVDS. The CDR3 has 16 amino acids. The germline V and J ends were trimmed by 0 bases and 4 bases, with 12 bases remaining between them. The CDR3 DNA, read in part, is TGTGCTAGCAGTTTATCGAGTGGGGGAGGCACCGGGCAGCTCTAC. Amino acids: CASSLSSGGGTGQLY. The whole CDR3 protein reads CASSLSSGGGTGQLYF.